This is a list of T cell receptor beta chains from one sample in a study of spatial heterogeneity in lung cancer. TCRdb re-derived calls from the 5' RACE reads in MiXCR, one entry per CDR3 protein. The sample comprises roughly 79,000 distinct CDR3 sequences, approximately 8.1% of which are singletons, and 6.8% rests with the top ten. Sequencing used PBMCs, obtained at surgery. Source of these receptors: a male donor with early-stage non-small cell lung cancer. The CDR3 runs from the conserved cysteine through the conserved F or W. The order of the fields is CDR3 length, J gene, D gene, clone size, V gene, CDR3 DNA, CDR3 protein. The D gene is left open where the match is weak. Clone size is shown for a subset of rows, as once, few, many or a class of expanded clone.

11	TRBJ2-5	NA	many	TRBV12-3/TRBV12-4	TGTGCCAGCAGTTTATCAGAGACCCAGTACTTC	CASSLSETQYF
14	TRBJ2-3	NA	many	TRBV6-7	TGTGCCAGCAGTTTCCGGGACACAGAAGATACGCAGTATTTT	CASSFRDTEDTQYF
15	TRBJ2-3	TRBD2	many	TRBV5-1	TGCGCCAGCAGCCCCCCCGGGACTAGGGCAGATACGCAGTATTTT	CASSPPGTRADTQYF
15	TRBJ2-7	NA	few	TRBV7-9	TGTGCCAGCAGCTCCTTCACTAAATTCCCCTACGAGCAGTACTTC	CASSSFTKFPYEQYF
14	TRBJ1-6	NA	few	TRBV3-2	TGTGCCAGCAGCCAAGAAGGGTTGAATTCACCCCTCCACTTT	CASSQEGLNSPLHF
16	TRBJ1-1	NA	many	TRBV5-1	TGCGCCAGCAGCCGAAACTTACGGACGGCGAACACTGAAGCTTTCTTT	CASSRNLRTANTEAFF
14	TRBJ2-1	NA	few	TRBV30	TGTGCCTGGAGTTCAGAGCGGCCTTACAATGAGCAGTTCTTC	CAWSSERPYNEQFF
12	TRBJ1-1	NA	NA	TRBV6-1	TGTGCCAGCATGCGGGGGAGTACTGAAGCTTTCTTT	CASMRGSTEAFF
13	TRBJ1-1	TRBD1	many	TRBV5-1	TGCGCCAGCAGCCAGGACAGGGACACTGAAGCTTTCTTT	CASSQDRDTEAFF
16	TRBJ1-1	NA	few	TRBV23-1	TGCGCCAGCAGGCCTTACCCGGGAATCCTCAACACTGAAGCTTTCTTT	CASRPYPGILNTEAFF
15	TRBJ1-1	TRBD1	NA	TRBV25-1	TGTGCCAGCGGACTTAACGGCAGGGGGGTCACTGAAGCTTTCTTT	CASGLNGRGVTEAFF
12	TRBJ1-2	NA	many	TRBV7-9	TGTGCCAGCAGCTTAGCGAACCATGGCTACACCTTC	CASSLANHGYTF
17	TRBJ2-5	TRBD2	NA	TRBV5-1	TGCGCCAGCAGCAAGGGGCCGGCTAGCGGGAGCGGAGAGACCCAGTACTTC	CASSKGPASGSGETQYF
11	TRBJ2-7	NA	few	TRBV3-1	TGTGCCAGCAGCCCAGGGACCGGGCAGTACTTC	CASSPGTGQYF
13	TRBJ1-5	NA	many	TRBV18	TGTGCCAGCTCTGAAGGGAACAATCAGCCCCAGCATTTT	CASSEGNNQPQHF
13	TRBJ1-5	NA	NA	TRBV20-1	TGCAGTGCTAGAGATGACAGTAATCAGCCCCAGCATTTT	CSARDDSNQPQHF
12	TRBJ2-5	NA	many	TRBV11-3	TGTGCCAGCAGCTGGGGGCAAGAGACCCAGTACTTC	CASSWGQETQYF
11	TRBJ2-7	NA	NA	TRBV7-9	TGTGCCAGCAGATCAACAGGCGAGCAGTACTTC	CASRSTGEQYF
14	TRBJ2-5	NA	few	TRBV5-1	TGCGCCAGCAGCTTGTACGGGCCCGGGGAGACCCAGTACTTC	CASSLYGPGETQYF
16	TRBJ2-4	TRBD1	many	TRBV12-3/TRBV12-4	TGTGCCAGCAGTTTAATAGGGGGCGCAACCAAAAACATTCAGTACTTC	CASSLIGGATKNIQYF
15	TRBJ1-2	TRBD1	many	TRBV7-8	TGTGCCAGCAGCTTAGGGACAGGGGGCGCCTATGGCTACACCTTC	CASSLGTGGAYGYTF
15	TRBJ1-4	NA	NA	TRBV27	TGTGCCAGCAGTCCTCGTCCACGAGGGGACGAAAAACTGTTTTTT	CASSPRPRGDEKLFF
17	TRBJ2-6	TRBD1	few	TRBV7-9	TGTGCCAGCAGCCCGAAGGACAGGGGGCCTGGGGCCAACGTCCTGACTTTC	CASSPKDRGPGANVLTF
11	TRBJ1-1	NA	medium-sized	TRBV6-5	TGTGCCAGCGGGTTCAACACTGAAGCTTTCTTT	CASGFNTEAFF
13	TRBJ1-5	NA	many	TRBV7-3	TGTGCCAGCAGCCTCGACCGCGATCAGCCCCAGCATTTT	CASSLDRDQPQHF
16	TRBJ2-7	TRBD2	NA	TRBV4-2	TGTGCCAGCAGCCAAGACTATGGAGCGGGATCCTACGAGCAGTACTTC	CASSQDYGAGSYEQYF
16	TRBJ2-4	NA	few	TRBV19	TGTGCCAGTAGTATGACAGTGACCCTAGCCAAAAACATTCAGTACTTC	CASSMTVTLAKNIQYF
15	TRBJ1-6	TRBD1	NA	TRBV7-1	TGTGCCAGCAGCGTTATCGGGACAGCCAATTCACCCCTCCACTTT	CASSVIGTANSPLHF
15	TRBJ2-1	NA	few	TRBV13	TGTGCCAGCAGCTCGGACTGGGGGTCCTACAATGAGCAGTTCTTC	CASSSDWGSYNEQFF
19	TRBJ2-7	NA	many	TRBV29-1	TGCAGCGTTGAAGATCGGTCGGGGTTGGAGGATTGGGATTCCTACGAGCAGTACTTC	CSVEDRSGLEDWDSYEQYF
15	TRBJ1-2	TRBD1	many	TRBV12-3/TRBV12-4	TGTGCCAGCAGCAGAGGACAGGGGCGACAATATGGCTACACCTTC	CASSRGQGRQYGYTF
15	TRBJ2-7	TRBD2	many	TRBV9	TGTGCCAGCAGCGTGAGCGGGAGTAATAGTAACGAGCAGTACTTC	CASSVSGSNSNEQYF
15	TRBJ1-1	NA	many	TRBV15	TGTGCCACCAGCAGAGTCCTGGTAACCGGTCCTGAAGCTTTCTTT	CATSRVLVTGPEAFF
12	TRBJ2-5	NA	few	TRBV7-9	TGTGCCAGCAGCCCCATAGCGGAGACCCAGTACTTC	CASSPIAETQYF
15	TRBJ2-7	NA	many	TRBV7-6	TGTGCCAGCAGCCCCGACGCTTTACTCTCCTACGAGCAGTACTTC	CASSPDALLSYEQYF
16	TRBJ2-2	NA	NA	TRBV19	TGTGCCAGTAGTATAGCGGGGGCTTACCGCACCGGGGAGCTGTTTTTT	CASSIAGAYRTGELFF
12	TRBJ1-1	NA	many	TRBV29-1	TGCAGCGTTGGGCGGGCATTAGGTGAAGCTTTCTTT	CSVGRALGEAFF
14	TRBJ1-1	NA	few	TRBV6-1	TGTGCCAGCAGTCGTAATCCCAGGTACACTGAAGCTTTCTTT	CASSRNPRYTEAFF
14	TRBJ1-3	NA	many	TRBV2	TGTGCCAGCAGTCAGGGTTATGCTGGAAACACCATATATTTT	CASSQGYAGNTIYF
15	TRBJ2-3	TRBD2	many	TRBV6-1	TGTGCCAGCAGCAGATTAGCGGGAGGGGCAGATACGCAGTATTTT	CASSRLAGGADTQYF
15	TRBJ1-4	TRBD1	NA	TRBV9	TGTGCCAGCAGCGTGTCAGGGGGTCAGGATGAAAAACTGTTTTTT	CASSVSGGQDEKLFF
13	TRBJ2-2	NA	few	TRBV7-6	TGTGCCAGCAGCTTTAAGAACACCGGGGAGCTGTTTTTT	CASSFKNTGELFF
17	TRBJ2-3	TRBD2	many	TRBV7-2	TGTGCCAGCAGCGCGAGCCTAGCGGAGGGAAACACAGATACGCAGTATTTT	CASSASLAEGNTDTQYF
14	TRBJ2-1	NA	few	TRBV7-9	TGTGCCAGCAGCTTAGGGGCAAACTACAATGAGCAGTTCTTC	CASSLGANYNEQFF
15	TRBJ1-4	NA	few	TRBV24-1	TGTGCCACCAGTGATCCAACAGGAAGGAATGAAAAACTGTTTTTT	CATSDPTGRNEKLFF
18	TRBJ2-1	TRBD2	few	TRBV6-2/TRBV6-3	TGTGCCAGCAGTAAGGAACTTCTAGCGGGAGCCGCCTACAATGAGCAGTTCTTC	CASSKELLAGAAYNEQFF
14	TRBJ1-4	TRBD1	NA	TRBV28	TGTGCCAGCAGTTTGACTGGACAGGGGGAAAAACTGTTTTTT	CASSLTGQGEKLFF
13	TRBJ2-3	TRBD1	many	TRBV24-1	TGTGCCACCGGACAGGAGGTCACAGATACGCAGTATTTT	CATGQEVTDTQYF
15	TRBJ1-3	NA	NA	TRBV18	TGTGCCAGCTCCCTCCGCAGTAACTTTGGAAACACCATATATTTT	CASSLRSNFGNTIYF
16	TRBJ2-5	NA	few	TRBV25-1	TGTGCCAGCAGTGAATCCTCTAGAGCCGTCCAAGAGACCCAGTACTTC	CASSESSRAVQETQYF
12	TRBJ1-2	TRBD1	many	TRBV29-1	TGCAGCGCTGTCACAGGGGACTATGGCTACACCTTC	CSAVTGDYGYTF
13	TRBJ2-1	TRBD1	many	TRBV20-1	TGCAGTGCTAGAGGGACAGGGTACAATGAGCAGTTCTTC	CSARGTGYNEQFF
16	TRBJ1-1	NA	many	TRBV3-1	TGTGCCAGCAGCCAAGATGGAGGCAGGGTGAACACTGAAGCTTTCTTT	CASSQDGGRVNTEAFF
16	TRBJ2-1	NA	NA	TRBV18	TGTGCCAGCTCACCAAACGATGGGAGCTCCTACAATGAGCAGTTCTTC	CASSPNDGSSYNEQFF